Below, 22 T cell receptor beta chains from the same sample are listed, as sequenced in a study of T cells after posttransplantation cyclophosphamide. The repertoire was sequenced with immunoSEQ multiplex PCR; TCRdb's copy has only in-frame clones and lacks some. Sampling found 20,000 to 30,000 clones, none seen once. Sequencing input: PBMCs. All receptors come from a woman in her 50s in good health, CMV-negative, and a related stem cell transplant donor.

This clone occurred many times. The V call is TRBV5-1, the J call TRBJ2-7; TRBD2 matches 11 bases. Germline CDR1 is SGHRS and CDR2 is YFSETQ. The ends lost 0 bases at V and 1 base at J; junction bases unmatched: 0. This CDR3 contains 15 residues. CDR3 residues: CASSLGLAGSYEQYF. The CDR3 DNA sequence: TGCGCCAGCAGCTTGGGACTAGCGGGGTCCTACGAGCAGTACTTC.

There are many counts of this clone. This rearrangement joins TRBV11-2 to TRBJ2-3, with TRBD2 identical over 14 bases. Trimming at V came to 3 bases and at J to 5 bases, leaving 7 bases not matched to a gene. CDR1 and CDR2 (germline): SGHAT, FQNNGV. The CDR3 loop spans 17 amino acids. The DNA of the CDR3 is TGTGCCAGCAGCTTCACTCGACTAGCGGGGGGGAGAGATACGCAGTATTTT. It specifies CASSFTRLAGGRDTQYF.

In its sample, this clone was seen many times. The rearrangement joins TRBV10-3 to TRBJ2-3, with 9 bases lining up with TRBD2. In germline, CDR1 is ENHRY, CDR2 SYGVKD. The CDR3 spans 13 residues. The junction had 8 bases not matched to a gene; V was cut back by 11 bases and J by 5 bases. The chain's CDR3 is CAQAGGPIDTQYF. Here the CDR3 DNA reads TGTGCCCAGGCGGGGGGGCCAATAGATACGCAGTATTTT.

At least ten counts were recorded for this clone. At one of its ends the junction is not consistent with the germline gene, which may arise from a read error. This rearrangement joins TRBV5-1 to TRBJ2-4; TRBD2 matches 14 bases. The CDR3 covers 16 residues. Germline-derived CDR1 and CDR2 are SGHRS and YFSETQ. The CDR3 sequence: CASSMTSGRATNIQYF. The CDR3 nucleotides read TGCGCCAGCAGCATGACTAGCGGGAGGGCCACAAACATTCAGTACTTC.

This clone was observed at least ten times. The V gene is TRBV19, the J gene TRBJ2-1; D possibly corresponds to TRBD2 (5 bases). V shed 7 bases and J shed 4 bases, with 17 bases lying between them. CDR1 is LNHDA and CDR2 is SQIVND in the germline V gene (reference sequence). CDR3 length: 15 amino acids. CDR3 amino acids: CASNPSSSHYNEQFF. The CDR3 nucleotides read TGTGCCAGTAACCCTAGCTCGAGCCATTACAATGAGCAGTTCTTC.

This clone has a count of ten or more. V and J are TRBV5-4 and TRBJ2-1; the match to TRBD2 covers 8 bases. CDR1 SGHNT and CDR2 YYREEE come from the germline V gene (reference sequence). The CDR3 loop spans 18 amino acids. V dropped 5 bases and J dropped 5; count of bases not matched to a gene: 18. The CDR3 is CASRPGGFTSGSHNEQFF. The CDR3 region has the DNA TGTGCCAGCAGACCGGGGGGCTTTACTAGCGGTTCACACAATGAGCAGTTCTTC.

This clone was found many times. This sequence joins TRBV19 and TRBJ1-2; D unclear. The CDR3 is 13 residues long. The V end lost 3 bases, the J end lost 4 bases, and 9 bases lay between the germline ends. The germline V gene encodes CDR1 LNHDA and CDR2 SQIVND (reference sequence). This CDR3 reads CASSILLSYGYTF. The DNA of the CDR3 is TGTGCCAGTAGTATCTTGTTGAGCTATGGCTACACCTTC. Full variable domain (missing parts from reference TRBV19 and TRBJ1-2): DGGITQSPKYLFRKEGQNVTLSCEQNLNHDAMYWYRQDPGQGLRLIYYSQIVNDFQKGDIAEGYSVSREKKESFPLTVTSAQKNPTAFYLCASSILLSYGYTFGSGTRLTVV.

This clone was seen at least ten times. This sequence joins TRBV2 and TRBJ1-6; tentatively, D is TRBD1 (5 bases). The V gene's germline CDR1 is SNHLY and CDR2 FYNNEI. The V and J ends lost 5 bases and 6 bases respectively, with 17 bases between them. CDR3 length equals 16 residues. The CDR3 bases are TGTGCCAGCAGTCCAAGCGGGGGGGAGATTAATTCACCCCTCCACTTT. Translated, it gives CASSPSGGEINSPLHF. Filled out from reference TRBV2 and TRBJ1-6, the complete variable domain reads EPEVTQTPSHQVTQMGQEVILRCVPISNHLYFYWYRQILGQKVEFLVSFYNNEISEKSEIFDDQFSVERPDGSNFTLKIRSTKLEDSAMYFCASSPSGGEINSPLHFGNGTRLTVT.

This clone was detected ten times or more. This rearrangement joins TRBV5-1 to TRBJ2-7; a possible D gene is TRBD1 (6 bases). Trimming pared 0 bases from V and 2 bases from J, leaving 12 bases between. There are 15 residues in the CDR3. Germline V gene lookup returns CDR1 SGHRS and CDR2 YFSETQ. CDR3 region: CASSLARDKAYEQYF. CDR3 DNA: TGCGCCAGCAGCTTGGCGAGGGACAAGGCCTACGAGCAGTACTTC.

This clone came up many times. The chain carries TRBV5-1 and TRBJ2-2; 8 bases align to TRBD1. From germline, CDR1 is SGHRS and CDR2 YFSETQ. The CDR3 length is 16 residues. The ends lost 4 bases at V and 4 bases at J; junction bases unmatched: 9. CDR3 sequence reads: CASSPRTGTGTGELFF. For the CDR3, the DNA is TGCGCCAGCAGCCCGAGGACAGGGACTGGCACCGGGGAGCTGTTTTTT.

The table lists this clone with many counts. The CDR3 region has the DNA TGTGCCAGCAGTTTTCGGTCTAGCGGGACTATCACAGATACGCAGTATTTT. Its translation is CASSFRSSGTITDTQYF. The gene calls are TRBV28 and TRBJ2-3; TRBD2 matches 9 bases. CDR3 length equals 17 residues. CDR1 is MDHEN, CDR2 SYDVKM, per germline. After removal of 3 bases from V and 2 bases from J, the junction contained 9 bases not matched to a gene. Together with reference TRBV28 and TRBJ2-3, the CDR3 gives the full variable domain: DVKVTQSSRYLVKRTGEKVFLECVQDMDHENMFWYRQDPGLGLRLIYFSYDVKMKEKGDIPEGYSVSREKKERFSLILESASTNQTSMYLCASSFRSSGTITDTQYFGPGTRLTVL.

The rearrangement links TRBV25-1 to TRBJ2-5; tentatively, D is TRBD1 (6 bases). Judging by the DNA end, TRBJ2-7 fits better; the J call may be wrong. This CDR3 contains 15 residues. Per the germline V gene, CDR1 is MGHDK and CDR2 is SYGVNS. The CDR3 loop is CASSEFGRGEYEQYF. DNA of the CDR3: TGTGCCAGCAGTGAATTCGGCAGGGGCGAGTACGAGCAGTACTTC.

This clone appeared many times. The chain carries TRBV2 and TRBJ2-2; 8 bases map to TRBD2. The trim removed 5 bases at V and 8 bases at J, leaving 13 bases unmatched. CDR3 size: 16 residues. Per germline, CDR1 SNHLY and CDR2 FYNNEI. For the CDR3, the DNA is TGTGCCAGCAGTTATACTAGCGGCCGTTCGAGGGGGGAGCTGTTTTTT. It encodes CASSYTSGRSRGELFF.

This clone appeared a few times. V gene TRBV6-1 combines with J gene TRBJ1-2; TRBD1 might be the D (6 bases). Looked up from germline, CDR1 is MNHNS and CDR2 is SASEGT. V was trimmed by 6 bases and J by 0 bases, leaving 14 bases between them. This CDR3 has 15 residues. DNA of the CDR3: TGTGCCAGCAGGAACACCCAGGGGACTAACTATGGCTACACCTTC. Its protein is CASRNTQGTNYGYTF.

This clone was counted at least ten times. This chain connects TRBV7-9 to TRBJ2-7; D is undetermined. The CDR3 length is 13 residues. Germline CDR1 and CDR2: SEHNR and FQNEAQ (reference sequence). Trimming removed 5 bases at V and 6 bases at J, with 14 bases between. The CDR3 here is CASSPDDTGEQYF. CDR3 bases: TGTGCCAGCAGCCCTGACGACACCGGCGAGCAGTACTTC.

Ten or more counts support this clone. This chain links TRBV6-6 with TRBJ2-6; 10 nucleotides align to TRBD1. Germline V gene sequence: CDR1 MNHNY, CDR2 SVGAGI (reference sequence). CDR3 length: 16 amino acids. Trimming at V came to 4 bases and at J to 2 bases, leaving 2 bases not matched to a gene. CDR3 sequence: CASSSGQGAGANVLTF. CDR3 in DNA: TGTGCCAGCAGTTCCGGACAGGGGGCTGGGGCCAACGTCCTGACTTTC.

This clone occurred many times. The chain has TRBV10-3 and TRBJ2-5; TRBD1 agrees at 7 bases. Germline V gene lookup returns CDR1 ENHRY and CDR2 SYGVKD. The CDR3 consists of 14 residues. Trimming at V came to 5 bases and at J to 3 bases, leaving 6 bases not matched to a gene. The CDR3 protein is CAISSTGTEETQYF. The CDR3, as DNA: TGTGCCATCAGTTCAACCGGGACAGAAGAGACCCAGTACTTC.

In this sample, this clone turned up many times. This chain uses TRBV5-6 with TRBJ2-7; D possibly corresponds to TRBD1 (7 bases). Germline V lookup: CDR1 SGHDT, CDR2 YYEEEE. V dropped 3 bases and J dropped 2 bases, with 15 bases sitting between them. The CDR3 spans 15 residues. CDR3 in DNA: TGTGCCAGCAGCTCGCGGGACAGACTAACCTACGAGCAGTACTTC. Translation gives CASSSRDRLTYEQYF. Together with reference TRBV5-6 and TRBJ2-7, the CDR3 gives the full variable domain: DAGVTQSPTHLIKTRGQQVTLRCSPKSGHDTVSWYQQALGQGPQFIFQYYEEEERQRGNFPDRFSGHQFPNYSSELNVNALLLGDSALYLCASSSRDRLTYEQYFGPGTRLTVT.

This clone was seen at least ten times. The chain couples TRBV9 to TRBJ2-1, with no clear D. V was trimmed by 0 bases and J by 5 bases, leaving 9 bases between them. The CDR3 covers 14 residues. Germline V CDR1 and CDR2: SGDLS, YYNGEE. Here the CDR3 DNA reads TGTGCCAGCAGCGTAGGAGGAACTAACAATGAGCAGTTCTTC. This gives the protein CASSVGGTNNEQFF.

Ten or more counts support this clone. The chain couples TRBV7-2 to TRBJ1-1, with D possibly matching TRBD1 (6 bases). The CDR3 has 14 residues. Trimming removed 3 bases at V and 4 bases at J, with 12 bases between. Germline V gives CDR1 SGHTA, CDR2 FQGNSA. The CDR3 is CASSFKPGATEAFF. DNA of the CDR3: TGTGCCAGCAGCTTCAAGCCAGGGGCCACTGAAGCTTTCTTT. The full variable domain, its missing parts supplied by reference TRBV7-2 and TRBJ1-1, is GAGVSQSPSNKVTEKGKDVELRCDPISGHTALYWYRQSLGQGLEFLIYFQGNSAPDKSGLPSDRFSAERTGGSVSTLTIQRTQQEDSAVYLCASSFKPGATEAFFGQGTRLTVV.

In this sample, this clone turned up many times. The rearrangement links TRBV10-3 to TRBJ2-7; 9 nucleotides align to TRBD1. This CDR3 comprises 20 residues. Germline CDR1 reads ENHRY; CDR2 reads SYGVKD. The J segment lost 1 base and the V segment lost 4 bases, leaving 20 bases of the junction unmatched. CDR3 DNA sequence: TGTGCCATCAGTGGACGAACCGGGACAGGGACCAGGCTAGGATCCTACGAGCAGTACTTC. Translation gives CAISGRTGTGTRLGSYEQYF.

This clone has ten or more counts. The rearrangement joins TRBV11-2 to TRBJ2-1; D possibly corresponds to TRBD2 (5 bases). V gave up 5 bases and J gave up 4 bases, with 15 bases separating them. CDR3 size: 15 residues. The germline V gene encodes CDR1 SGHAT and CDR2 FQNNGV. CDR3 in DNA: TGTGCCAGCAGCGTCGGGATATATTTTTACAATGAGCAGTTCTTC. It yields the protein CASSVGIYFYNEQFF.